The 10 T cell receptor beta chains in this list originate from one sample, sequenced in a study of regulatory T cells in long-lasting Graves disease. Construction of TCR beta libraries relied on iRepertoire HTBI primers and on Arm-PCR targeting CDR3 regions. TCRdb reprocessed the multiplex PCR reads with MiXCR, giving one entry per CDR3 protein. The sample yields about 240,000 distinct CDR3 sequences, around 21% seen once. The time point: newly diagnosed GD, antithyroid drugs for less than 3 months. Construction of the TCR library relied on RNA isolated from PBMCs. Sequencing was performed on peripheral blood mononuclear cells (PBMCs), taken at new diagnosis, from a patient treated with antithyroid drugs. These TCRs come from a female donor with Graves disease.

This clonotype was seen many times. The chain employs TRBV3-1 and TRBJ1-5; possibly TRBD1 for D (5 bases). CDR3 length: 15 residues. V lost 1 base, J lost 3 bases, and 10 bases lay in between. The germline V gene has CDR1 LGHDT and CDR2 YNNKEL (reference sequence). CDR3 nucleotide sequence: TGTGCCAGCAGCCAAGGGGAGGGGAACAATCAGCCCCAGCATTTT. Encoded protein: CASSQGEGNNQPQHF.

This clonotype was detected ten times or more. Here the CDR3 DNA reads TGTGCCAGCAGCTCTACAGGGGGCGGCCAGCCCCAGCATTTT. The encoded protein is CASSSTGGGQPQHF. The chain recombines TRBV7-2 with TRBJ1-5, with 9 bases fitting TRBD1. This CDR3 region has 14 residues. The junction had 5 bases not matched to a gene; V was cut back by 4 bases and J by 7 bases. In germline, CDR1 is SGHTA, CDR2 FQGNSA.

This clonotype has a count of ten or more. The chain carries TRBV28 and TRBJ2-5, with D perhaps TRBD2 (6 bases). V was trimmed by 4 bases and J by 6 bases, leaving 21 bases between them. This CDR3 is 16 amino acids long. The germline CDR1 and CDR2 sequences are MDHEN and SYDVKM. The CDR3 DNA follows: TGTGCCAGCAGTTCAGCCGTCCGAACCGGCGGGAAGACCCAGTACTTC. The encoded protein is CASSSAVRTGGKTQYF.

Turning to this clonotype: A read error is likely, as this CDR3 ends without the conserved phenylalanine or tryptophan. This rearrangement joins TRBV29-1 to TRBJ2-1, with 15 positions matching TRBD2. V lost 4 bases to trimming and J lost 7 bases; unmatched junction nucleotides: 2. Looked up from germline, CDR1 is SQVTM and CDR2 is ANQGSEA. This CDR3 contains 14 residues. CDR3 protein: CSVAGTSGGNEQFL. In DNA form, the CDR3 reads TGCAGCGTTGCGGGGACTAGCGGGGGGAATGAGCAGTTCCTC.

This clonotype was observed at least ten times. This chain joins TRBV20-1 and TRBJ2-3; the D gene is possibly TRBD1 (6 bases). The V end was cut by 3 bases, the J end by 0 bases, with 22 bases between. The CDR3 runs to 18 residues. Germline V gives CDR1 DFQATT, CDR2 SNEGSKA (reference sequence). The DNA of the CDR3 is TGCAGTGCTAGCCAGGGGACCCAAATATCCCCTAGCACAGATACGCAGTATTTT. Translated, it gives CSASQGTQISPSTDTQYF.

This clonotype was detected many times. The gene calls are TRBV3-1 and TRBJ2-5, with D possibly matching TRBD2 (6 bases). The V gene lost 1 base and the J gene lost 4 bases, with 16 bases spanning the gap. The CDR3 has 16 residues. Germline assignment: CDR1 LGHDT and CDR2 YNNKEL (reference sequence). CDR3 protein: CASSQVLGGVGETQYF. DNA of the CDR3: TGTGCCAGCAGCCAAGTCCTTGGCGGGGTCGGAGAGACCCAGTACTTC.

This clonotype has just a few counts. This sequence joins TRBV2 and TRBJ1-5; D gene ambiguous. The CDR3 runs to 15 residues. Germline V CDR1 and CDR2: SNHLY, FYNNEI. Trimming took off 3 bases at V and 4 bases at J, with 13 bases between the two ends. CDR3 coding DNA: TGTGCCAGCAGTGAGAGCCGGGCCTTGAATCAGCCCCAGCATTTT. Translated, it gives CASSESRALNQPQHF.

About this clonotype itself: This may be a read error: a much more frequent sequence differs by one nucleotide. The V gene is TRBV5-1, the J gene TRBJ2-5; D gene unclear. The germline V gene has CDR1 SGHRS and CDR2 YFSETQ. The CDR3 is made up of 14 amino acids. The CDR3 DNA sequence: TGCGTCAGCAGCCCGCCCTCCGGAAGGTGGACCCAGTACTTC. Translation: CVSSPPSGRWTQYF. Based on the CDR3 plus reference TRBV5-1 and TRBJ2-5, the full variable domain is KAGVTQTPRYLIKTRGQQVTLSCSPISGHRSVSWYQQTPGQGLQFLFEYFSETQRNKGNFPGRFSGRQFSNSRSEMNVSTLELGDSALYLCVSSPPSGRWTQYFGPGTRLLVL.

This clonotype was seen repeatedly, ten times or more. The chain uses TRBV20-1 and TRBJ2-3; TRBD2 matches 8 bases. Germline V gene sequence: CDR1 DFQATT, CDR2 SNEGSKA (reference sequence). The CDR3 is 14 amino acids. With V trimmed by 3 bases and J by 2 bases, 4 bases remained unmatched. CDR3 nucleotides: TGCAGTGCTAGTAGCGGGGACTACACAGATACGCAGTATTTT. This encodes CSASSGDYTDTQYF.

The V and J genes are TRBV6-2 or TRBV6-3 and TRBJ1-2; TRBD1 might be the D (5 bases). Looked up from germline, CDR1 is MNHEY and CDR2 is SVGEGT. The CDR3 spans 17 residues. The V gene lost 4 bases and the J gene lost 4 bases, with 22 bases spanning the gap. CDR3 in DNA: TGTGCCAGCAGTTCTGAGATACGACAGCGATTGGGCTATGGCTACACCTTC. Translating it yields CASSSEIRQRLGYGYTF.